These 24 T cell receptor beta chains were sequenced from one sample in a study of cytomegalovirus exposure and HLA in healthy donors. A multiplex PCR was run with 60 Vbeta primers and 13 Jbeta primers. Only in-frame clones appear in the TCRdb table, and some are missing; sequencing was by immunoSEQ multiplex PCR. There are more than 110,000 clones in the sample; around 79% occur only once, and 3.1% lies in the top ten. The sequenced sample consisted of PBMCs. These receptor sequences come from a female donor in good health and CMV-seronegative.

The chain employs TRBV7-2 and TRBJ1-1; the D gene is possibly TRBD1 (5 bases). V was shortened by 4 bases and J by 0 bases, with 21 bases between the two germline ends. The CDR3 consists of 18 residues. The germline V gene has CDR1 SGHTA and CDR2 FQGNSA. CDR3 loop: CASSSPGRGHFMNTEAFF. CDR3 nucleotide sequence: TGTGCCAGCAGCTCCCCGGGGAGGGGTCACTTTATGAACACTGAAGCTTTCTTT. Together with reference TRBV7-2 and TRBJ1-1, the CDR3 gives the full variable domain: GAGVSQSPSNKVTEKGKDVELRCDPISGHTALYWYRQSLGQGLEFLIYFQGNSAPDKSGLPSDRFSAERTGGSVSTLTIQRTQQEDSAVYLCASSSPGRGHFMNTEAFFGQGTRLTVV.

The genes are TRBV13 and TRBJ2-5; 10 nucleotides match TRBD2. The CDR3 has 15 residues. CDR1 PRHDT and CDR2 FYEKMQ come from the germline V gene (reference sequence). V gave up 5 bases and J gave up 4 bases; unmatched junction bases: 7. The CDR3 reads CASSRSGGSGETQYF. Written as DNA, the CDR3 is TGTGCCAGCAGCCGTAGCGGGGGGTCCGGAGAGACCCAGTACTTC.

This CDR3 is CASGRTRYCTDTQYF. The CDR3 bases are TGTGCCAGCGGACGGACTAGATACTGCACAGATACGCAGTATTTT. The V gene is TRBV21-1, the J gene TRBJ2-3; TRBD2, the table's D call, lacks a check against the DNA. TRBV21-1 is listed as a pseudogene. The CDR3 loop spans 15 amino acids.

In DNA form, the CDR3 reads TGTGCCACCCCCCGGGGTTCTTGGCACGAGCAGTTCTTC. It codes for CATPRGSWHEQFF. This chain uses TRBV28 with TRBJ2-1; TRBD2 is a possible D gene (5 bases). CDR1 and CDR2 (germline): MDHEN, SYDVKM. Trimming shortened V by 10 bases and J by 10 bases, and 20 bases separated the two germline ends. CDR3 length: 13 amino acids.

V usage is TRBV7-9 and J usage is TRBJ2-3; weak D call: TRBD2 (6 bases). The ends were cut back, 5 bases at V and 2 bases at J, with 14 bases in the middle. Germline V gives CDR1 SEHNR, CDR2 FQNEAQ (reference sequence). This CDR3 is built from 15 residues. In DNA, the CDR3 is TGTGCCAGCAGCCAAATTAGCGGATCCACAGATACGCAGTATTTT. Translation gives CASSQISGSTDTQYF. Full variable domain (outside the CDR3, taken from reference TRBV7-9 and TRBJ2-3): DTGVSQNPRHKITKRGQNVTFRCDPISEHNRLYWYRQTLGQGPEFLTYFQNEAQLEKSRLLSDRFSAERPKGSFSTLEIQRTEQGDSAMYLCASSQISGSTDTQYFGPGTRLTVL.

The chain uses TRBV9 and TRBJ2-5, with 7 nucleotides matching TRBD2. This CDR3 contains 16 residues. In germline, CDR1 is SGDLS, CDR2 YYNGEE. V lost 3 bases and J lost 1; bases outside the gene matches: 9. The CDR3 sequence is CASSASSGGSQETQYF. The CDR3 DNA reads TGTGCCAGCAGCGCGTCCTCGGGGGGTAGCCAAGAGACCCAGTACTTC.

V usage is TRBV30 and J usage is TRBJ2-7; 11 bases line up with TRBD2. The CDR3 covers 13 residues. V dropped 8 bases and J dropped 5; count of bases not matched to a gene: 8. Germline V gives CDR1 GTSNPN, CDR2 SVGIG (reference sequence). The CDR3 loop is CALGLAGGNEQYF. CDR3 DNA: TGTGCCCTTGGGCTAGCGGGAGGTAACGAGCAGTACTTC.

The chain is built from TRBV9 and TRBJ1-1, with a weak D call TRBD1 (5 bases). The CDR3 has 15 amino acids. Trimming cost V 0 bases and J 1 base, with 10 bases left between them. Germline-derived CDR1 and CDR2 are SGDLS and YYNGEE. CDR3 sequence reads: CASSVDPGPNTEAFF. The CDR3 nucleotides read TGTGCCAGCAGCGTAGATCCAGGGCCGAACACTGAAGCTTTCTTT.

The chain recombines TRBV15 with TRBJ2-3, with a possible D match to TRBD2 (6 bases). V was pared by 0 bases and J by 0 bases, with 10 bases between. The CDR3 has 16 amino acids. CDR1 is LNHNV and CDR2 is YYDKDF in the germline V gene (reference sequence). CDR3 coding DNA: TGTGCCACCAGCAGAGATGGGACTGCTAGCACAGATACGCAGTATTTT. Its protein product is CATSRDGTASTDTQYF.

The V call is TRBV7-9, the J call TRBJ2-3; 10 bases match TRBD2. This CDR3 spans 15 amino acids. The germline V gene encodes CDR1 SEHNR and CDR2 FQNEAQ (reference sequence). The V segment lost 2 bases and the J segment 5 bases; nucleotides outside the gene matches: 4. In DNA form, the CDR3 reads TGTGCCAGCAGCTTAAGAAGGACTAGCGGAGATACGCAGTATTTT. Its translation is CASSLRRTSGDTQYF.

The V call is TRBV12-5, the J call TRBJ2-2; the match to TRBD2 covers 10 bases. The CDR3 consists of 19 residues. Germline V gene lookup returns CDR1 LGHNT and CDR2 FRNRAP. The V and J ends lost 5 bases and 2 bases, in that order; junction bases with no gene match: 14. As DNA, the CDR3 is TGTGCTAGTGGTATTACGTCAGCGGGGGGGGGACCAAACACCGGGGAGCTGTTTTTT. It encodes CASGITSAGGGPNTGELFF. The whole variable domain, filled in from reference TRBV12-5 and TRBJ2-2, reads DARVTQTPRHKVTEMGQEVTMRCQPILGHNTVFWYRQTMMQGLELLAYFRNRAPLDDSGMPKDRFSAEMPDATLATLKIQPSEPRDSAVYFCASGITSAGGGPNTGELFFGEGSRLTVL.

The CDR3 is CASSYRGQGNTEAFF. CDR3 DNA: TGTGCCAGCAGTTACAGAGGACAGGGGAACACTGAAGCTTTCTTT. The chain employs TRBV6-5 and TRBJ1-1; 8 bases map to TRBD1. The trim removed 2 bases at V and 1 base at J, leaving 3 bases unmatched. CDR1 MNHEY and CDR2 SVGAGI come from the germline V gene. This CDR3 is 15 amino acids long.

The chain joins TRBV7-2 to TRBJ2-1; 8 bases match TRBD2. J gave up 3 bases and V 8 bases, and 3 bases lay outside the gene matches. CDR3 size: 13 residues. Germline V gene data show CDR1 as SGHTA and CDR2 as FQGNSA. CDR3 sequence: CASGTSGYNEQFF. Written as DNA, the CDR3 is TGTGCCAGCGGGACTAGTGGCTACAATGAGCAGTTCTTC.

The chain is built from TRBV9 and TRBJ2-2, with 8 bases aligning to TRBD1. Germline V gene lookup returns CDR1 SGDLS and CDR2 YYNGEE. V shed 3 bases and J 2 bases; nucleotides not matched to a gene: 12. The CDR3 length is 18 residues. The CDR3 DNA sequence: TGTGCCAGCAGCGGCTACCCGCGGACAGGGAGTAACACCGGGGAGCTGTTTTTT. It yields the protein CASSGYPRTGSNTGELFF.

By share, this clone ranks as medium-sized (0.01 to 0.1%). This rearrangement joins TRBV23-1 to TRBJ1-1; 9 bases agree with TRBD1. TRBV23-1 is identified as an open reading frame with a role that is uncertain. V was clipped by 4 bases and J by 4 bases; unmatched bases: 1. CDR3 length equals 13 residues. This CDR3 reads CASSPTGGTEAFF. CDR3 coding DNA: TGCGCCAGCAGTCCGACAGGGGGCACTGAAGCTTTCTTT.

This clone showed up just a few times. The CDR3 reads CASSTIRGANTGELFF. CDR3 coding DNA: TGTGCCAGCAGTACGATCAGGGGAGCTAACACCGGGGAGCTGTTTTTT. This rearrangement joins TRBV27 to TRBJ2-2; D possibly corresponds to TRBD1 (6 bases). Trimming pared 5 bases from V and 2 bases from J, leaving 15 bases between. Per the germline V gene, CDR1 is MNHEY and CDR2 is SMNVEV (reference sequence). This CDR3 is 16 amino acids long.

The chain couples TRBV6-1 to TRBJ2-2; a possible D gene is TRBD2 (7 bases). The length of the CDR3 is 15 residues. Germline values: CDR1 MNHNS, CDR2 SASEGT. Trimming removed 7 bases from V and 4 bases from J, with 16 bases in between. The CDR3 spells CASKKPGGGTGELFF. The CDR3 DNA follows: TGTGCCAGCAAAAAACCGGGGGGCGGCACCGGGGAGCTGTTTTTT.

The rearrangement links TRBV6-5 to TRBJ2-7; possible D gene TRBD1, 5 bases. Trimming cost V 5 bases and J 3 bases, with 17 bases left between them. In germline, CDR1 is MNHEY, CDR2 SVGAGI. CDR3 length: 15 residues. This CDR3 is CASSPREISGYEQYF. DNA for the CDR3: TGTGCCAGCAGTCCCAGGGAAATATCGGGCTACGAGCAGTACTTC.

The chain uses TRBV5-1 and TRBJ2-7, with 9 bases aligning to TRBD1. This CDR3 is built from 16 residues. From germline, CDR1 is SGHRS and CDR2 YFSETQ. V lost 4 bases and J lost 4; bases outside the gene matches: 12. The CDR3 sequence is CASSRTTGGVRYEQYF. The CDR3 bases are TGCGCCAGCAGCAGGACCACAGGGGGCGTCCGGTACGAGCAGTACTTC.

The chain combines TRBV19 with TRBJ2-2, with 7 positions matching TRBD2. In germline, CDR1 is LNHDA, CDR2 SQIVND (reference sequence). The CDR3 totals 13 residues. Trimming cost V 3 bases and J 5 bases; bases outside gene matches: 0. The CDR3 region is CASSMGGTGELFF. In DNA form, the CDR3 reads TGTGCCAGTAGTATGGGGGGGACCGGGGAGCTGTTTTTT.

The CDR3 here is CAWSRQGSGGELFF. The CDR3 DNA follows: TGTGCCTGGAGTAGACAGGGATCTGGCGGGGAGCTGTTTTTT. The J gene is TRBJ2-2, the V gene TRBV30, with 7 bases that match TRBD1. Germline lookup yields CDR1 GTSNPN and CDR2 SVGIG (reference sequence). This CDR3 spans 14 amino acids. V lost 2 bases to trimming and J lost 7 bases; unmatched junction nucleotides: 7.

The genes are TRBV12-5 and TRBJ2-1, with 10 bases aligning to TRBD1. Germline V gene data show CDR1 as LGHNT and CDR2 as FRNRAP. This CDR3 spans 16 amino acids. The junction had 10 bases not matched to a gene; V was cut back by 7 bases and J by 4 bases. The CDR3 DNA follows: TGTGCTAGTGTCGCCGGGGGGACAGGGGCATACAATGAGCAGTTCTTC. Translated, it gives CASVAGGTGAYNEQFF. Full variable domain (outside the CDR3, taken from reference TRBV12-5 and TRBJ2-1): DARVTQTPRHKVTEMGQEVTMRCQPILGHNTVFWYRQTMMQGLELLAYFRNRAPLDDSGMPKDRFSAEMPDATLATLKIQPSEPRDSAVYFCASVAGGTGAYNEQFFGPGTRLTVL.

This clone was seen only a few times. The chain carries TRBV5-6 and TRBJ1-1; a possible D gene is TRBD1 (5 bases). Trimming removed 4 bases from V and 3 bases from J, with 10 bases in between. This CDR3 has 13 amino acids. Germline CDR1 is SGHDT and CDR2 is YYEEEE. CDR3 region: CASSETGDTEAFF. The CDR3 nucleotides read TGTGCCAGCAGCGAGACGGGGGACACTGAAGCTTTCTTT.

The V gene is TRBV4-3, the J gene TRBJ2-7; weak D call: TRBD1 (6 bases). This CDR3 has 18 amino acids. Germline V lookup: CDR1 LGHNA, CDR2 YSLEER. Trimming cost V 1 base and J 0 bases, with 19 bases left between them. The CDR3 protein is CASSQVGGQIIISYEQYF. CDR3 nucleotide sequence: TGCGCCAGCAGCCAAGTAGGTGGACAGATAATTATCTCCTACGAGCAGTACTTC.